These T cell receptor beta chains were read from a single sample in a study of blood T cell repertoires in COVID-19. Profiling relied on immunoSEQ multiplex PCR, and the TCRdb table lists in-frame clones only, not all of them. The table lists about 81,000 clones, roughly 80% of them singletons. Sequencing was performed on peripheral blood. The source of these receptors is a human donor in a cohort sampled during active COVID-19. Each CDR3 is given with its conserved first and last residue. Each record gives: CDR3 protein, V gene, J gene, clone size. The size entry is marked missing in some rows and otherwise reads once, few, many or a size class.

CDR3 protein: CASSFADEKLFF
V gene: TRBV5-4
J gene: TRBJ1-4
clone size: -

CDR3 protein: CASSEGGVTTGELFF
V gene: TRBV2
J gene: TRBJ2-2
clone size: -

CDR3 protein: CASLLGVSSQETQYF
V gene: TRBV10-2
J gene: TRBJ2-5
clone size: -

CDR3 protein: CASSPRQGRRNIQYF
V gene: TRBV19
J gene: TRBJ2-4
clone size: -

CDR3 protein: CSAERGTGREAFF
V gene: TRBV29-1
J gene: TRBJ1-1
clone size: -

CDR3 protein: CASSIGSTTLLTGELFF
V gene: TRBV19
J gene: TRBJ2-2
clone size: -

CDR3 protein: CASTSGGAESYNEQFF
V gene: TRBV2
J gene: TRBJ2-1
clone size: -

CDR3 protein: CATSRDPGVSEAFF
V gene: TRBV15
J gene: TRBJ1-1
clone size: -

CDR3 protein: CASSLVGQGVGELFF
V gene: TRBV7-2
J gene: TRBJ2-2
clone size: -

CDR3 protein: CASSLVGTGWNEQFF
V gene: TRBV5-4
J gene: TRBJ2-1
clone size: -

CDR3 protein: CASSWASAYEQYF
V gene: TRBV6-5
J gene: TRBJ2-7
clone size: -

CDR3 protein: CASSAAGGAGQPQHF
V gene: TRBV5-1
J gene: TRBJ1-5
clone size: -

CDR3 protein: CASSREIDTQYF
V gene: TRBV5-8
J gene: TRBJ2-3
clone size: -

CDR3 protein: CASSLSAANSYNEQFF
V gene: TRBV11-3
J gene: TRBJ2-1
clone size: -

CDR3 protein: CASSTQQGTEQFF
V gene: TRBV7-3
J gene: TRBJ2-1
clone size: -

CDR3 protein: CASSYQRGDEQFF
V gene: TRBV6-5
J gene: TRBJ2-1
clone size: -

CDR3 protein: CASSPERGGYEQYF
V gene: TRBV7-8
J gene: TRBJ2-7
clone size: -

CDR3 protein: CASSLELAGGFTDTQYF
V gene: TRBV5-5
J gene: TRBJ2-3
clone size: -

CDR3 protein: CATSRDRGRGVTEAFF
V gene: TRBV15
J gene: TRBJ1-1
clone size: -

CDR3 protein: CASSRQGNTEAFF
V gene: TRBV2
J gene: TRBJ1-1
clone size: -

CDR3 protein: CASSASGGYNEQFF
V gene: TRBV9
J gene: TRBJ2-1
clone size: -

CDR3 protein: CASSLAQGAGYNEQFF
V gene: TRBV7-8
J gene: TRBJ2-1
clone size: few

CDR3 protein: CASSLGLNYEQYF
V gene: TRBV7-3
J gene: TRBJ2-7
clone size: -

CDR3 protein: CASQNRGHQPQHF
V gene: TRBV19
J gene: TRBJ1-5
clone size: -

CDR3 protein: CASSLELAEKSTDTQYF
V gene: TRBV5-6
J gene: TRBJ2-3
clone size: -

CDR3 protein: CASSVTDSSIGLHF
V gene: TRBV7-8
J gene: TRBJ1-6
clone size: -

CDR3 protein: CASSLERNQPQHF
V gene: TRBV11-2
J gene: TRBJ1-5
clone size: -

CDR3 protein: CASSLGLDSPLHF
V gene: TRBV7-9
J gene: TRBJ1-6
clone size: few

CDR3 protein: CASSTFNTEAFF
V gene: TRBV14
J gene: TRBJ1-1
clone size: -

CDR3 protein: CASSYSGVGRQGVTGELFF
V gene: TRBV6-2/TRBV6-3
J gene: TRBJ2-2
clone size: -

CDR3 protein: CASSSLIRVGVRGYTF
V gene: TRBV19
J gene: TRBJ1-2
clone size: -

CDR3 protein: CASSLTGQGTPQHF
V gene: TRBV5-1
J gene: TRBJ1-5
clone size: once

CDR3 protein: CASSPGRAGGYGYTF
V gene: TRBV19
J gene: TRBJ1-2
clone size: -

CDR3 protein: CASGPTGAFDYGYTF
V gene: TRBV4-2
J gene: TRBJ1-2
clone size: -

CDR3 protein: CASRLAGVSSYNEQFF
V gene: TRBV19
J gene: TRBJ2-1
clone size: -

CDR3 protein: CAIRAGGSYTEAFF
V gene: TRBV10-3
J gene: TRBJ1-1
clone size: -

CDR3 protein: CASTPGTGLYEQYF
V gene: TRBV6-6
J gene: TRBJ2-7
clone size: once

CDR3 protein: CASGDRGFGFSPLHF
V gene: TRBV2
J gene: TRBJ1-6
clone size: once

CDR3 protein: CASSSGTGIGPGNTIYF
V gene: TRBV7-2
J gene: TRBJ1-3
clone size: few

CDR3 protein: CASSGQGASPLHF
V gene: TRBV25-1
J gene: TRBJ1-6
clone size: few

CDR3 protein: CASSGGTGGLETQYF
V gene: TRBV2
J gene: TRBJ2-5
clone size: -

CDR3 protein: CASSFGSGANVLTF
V gene: TRBV27
J gene: TRBJ2-6
clone size: -

CDR3 protein: CATSRDQGRVDEAFF
V gene: TRBV15
J gene: TRBJ1-1
clone size: many

CDR3 protein: CASNFGDTLNTEAFF
V gene: TRBV6-5
J gene: TRBJ1-1
clone size: -

CDR3 protein: CAWKEDTEAFF
V gene: TRBV30
J gene: TRBJ1-1
clone size: -